The 27 T cell receptor beta chains given below trace back to one sample, sequenced in a study of CD8+CD57+ T cells in acquired aplastic anemia. TCR beta VDJ and CDR3 were profiled, and genomic DNA was the template. TCRdb itself ran the reads through MiXCR, one entry per CDR3 protein. The sample carries about 190,000 distinct CDR3 sequences, roughly half recorded once. Source material: sorted CD4+, CD8+, or CD8+CD57+ T cells (not recorded which) from PBMCs. These receptors were taken from a human donor in good health, serving as a control.

The chain recombines TRBV2 with TRBJ1-5; perhaps TRBD1 as D (5 bases). CDR1 is SNHLY and CDR2 is FYNNEI in the germline V gene. CDR3 size: 15 residues. V gave up 6 bases and J gave up 3 bases, with 15 bases separating them. The chain's CDR3 is CASRRQSPLNQPQHF. Here the CDR3 DNA reads TGTGCCAGCAGAAGACAGAGCCCCCTCAATCAGCCCCAGCATTTT.

The rearrangement joins TRBV7-3 to TRBJ2-3, with D hard to call. Trimming shortened V by 3 bases and J by 2 bases, and 12 bases separated the two germline ends. The CDR3 totals 15 residues. Germline V gene sequence: CDR1 SGHTA, CDR2 FQGTGA. This chain's CDR3 is CASSLGGGNTDTQYF. The CDR3 DNA is TGTGCCAGCAGCTTGGGTGGTGGAAACACAGATACGCAGTATTTT. The complete variable domain, with remaining parts taken from reference TRBV7-3 and TRBJ2-3, reads GAGVSQTPSNKVTEKGKYVELRCDPISGHTALYWYRQSLGQGPEFLIYFQGTGAADDSGLPNDRFFAVRPEGSVSTLKIQRTERGDSAVYLCASSLGGGNTDTQYFGPGTRLTVL.

J is TRBJ2-5 and V is TRBV7-8; 12 nucleotides align to TRBD2. The germline V gene has CDR1 SGHVS and CDR2 FQNEAQ. CDR3 length equals 17 residues. The V and J ends lost 2 bases and 4 bases, in that order; junction bases with no gene match: 8. The CDR3 coding sequence is TGTGCCAGCAGCTTACCTAGCGGGGGGGGCGTAGTAGAGACCCAGTACTTC. Protein: CASSLPSGGGVVETQYF.

The chain carries TRBV7-6 and TRBJ2-5; TRBD2 agrees at 12 bases. The length of the CDR3 is 17 residues. The germline V gene encodes CDR1 SGHVS and CDR2 FNYEAQ. V trimming: 5 bases; J trimming: 4 bases; junction bases outside the gene matches: 11. This chain's CDR3 is CASSPKGLAGGPETQYF. The CDR3 nucleotides are TGTGCCAGCAGCCCAAAGGGCCTAGCGGGGGGGCCAGAGACCCAGTACTTC.

The rearrangement joins TRBV5-1 to TRBJ2-2; maybe TRBD2 (5 bases). Between the trimmed V and J ends, which lost 2 bases and 4 bases, there was a span of 15 bases. CDR1 and CDR2 from the germline V gene are SGHRS and YFSETQ. The CDR3 spans 16 residues. The CDR3 DNA is TGCGCCAGCAGCTTACCATCGACGGGAATCACCGGGGAGCTGTTTTTT. Translating it yields CASSLPSTGITGELFF.

Note on this clonotype: The missing conserved phenylalanine or tryptophan at the end of this CDR3 makes a read error likely. The chain has TRBV19 and TRBJ2-7; D is possibly TRBD1 or TRBD2 (6 bases each). The V gene's germline CDR1 is LNHDA and CDR2 SQIVND (reference sequence). The CDR3 is 14 residues long. The CDR3 DNA reads TGTGCCAGCAGTATCGGGGGCCTCCTCCACGAGCAGTACCTC. This encodes CASSIGGLLHEQYL.

Points on this clonotype: A much more abundant neighbour one base away suggests this may be a read error. The genes are TRBV20-1 and TRBJ2-1, with 7 bases that match TRBD1. The CDR3 is made up of 14 amino acids. Germline V CDR1 and CDR2: DFQATT, SNEGSKA (reference sequence). Trimming cost V 3 bases and J 10 bases; bases outside gene matches: 12. As DNA, the CDR3 is TGCAGTGCTAGTCCATCGACAGGGAACTACGAGCAGTTCTTC. Translating it yields CSASPSTGNYEQFF.

This clonotype was counted a few times. V usage is TRBV25-1 and J usage is TRBJ1-2; 7 bases are shared with TRBD1. This CDR3 comprises 18 residues. CDR1 is MGHDK and CDR2 is SYGVNS in the germline V gene. After removal of 5 bases from V and 7 bases from J, the junction contained 22 bases not matched to a gene. The CDR3 DNA reads TGTGCCAGCAGTACTAACTCCTACCGGGACAGCTTCGGTGTTGGCTACACCTTC. As protein: CASSTNSYRDSFGVGYTF.

This clonotype was seen repeatedly, ten times or more. The V call is TRBV24-1, the J call TRBJ2-3; D is uncertain. Trimming took 5 bases from V and 4 from J, leaving 3 bases between them. Germline loops: CDR1 KGHDR, CDR2 SFDVKD. The CDR3 runs 11 residues. CDR3 amino acids: CATSVSDTQYF. The CDR3 region has the DNA TGTGCCACCAGTGTTTCAGATACGCAGTATTTT.

This clonotype was seen at least ten times. The rearrangement uses TRBV6-6 and TRBJ1-3; weak D call: TRBD1 (5 bases). CDR1 MNHNY and CDR2 SVGAGI come from the germline V gene (reference sequence). The V and J ends lost 4 bases and 3 bases respectively, with 13 bases between them. CDR3 length: 15 amino acids. The CDR3 protein is CASSSRTLDGNTIYF. In DNA form, the CDR3 reads TGTGCCAGCAGTTCCAGGACACTGGATGGAAACACCATATATTTT.

This clonotype was detected ten times or more. This sequence joins TRBV5-1 and TRBJ2-3; D is ambiguous. The CDR3 is made up of 16 amino acids. CDR1 SGHRS and CDR2 YFSETQ come from the germline V gene. V was clipped by 0 bases and J by 2 bases, with 13 bases between them. The CDR3 reads CASSLGVGLITDTQYF. The CDR3 DNA is TGCGCCAGCAGCTTGGGGGTGGGGTTGATCACAGATACGCAGTATTTT.

This clonotype was seen at least ten times. This chain joins TRBV7-2 and TRBJ2-7; D is uncertain. The germline V and J ends were trimmed by 1 base and 2 bases, with 9 bases remaining between them. Germline lookup yields CDR1 SGHTA and CDR2 FQGNSA. The CDR3 has 14 amino acids. This CDR3 is CASSLDRLAYEQYF. In DNA form, the CDR3 reads TGTGCCAGCAGCTTAGACAGATTAGCCTACGAGCAGTACTTC.

The V and J genes are TRBV2 and TRBJ1-2, with unresolved D. The CDR3 runs to 14 residues. Trimming removed 5 bases at V and 5 bases at J, with 15 bases between. CDR1 and CDR2 (germline): SNHLY, FYNNEI. DNA for the CDR3: TGTGCCAGCAGTTTAAGAGCGGACTCTTATGGCTACACCTTC. Its protein is CASSLRADSYGYTF.

Details on this clonotype: This likely comes from a read error, as the CDR3 has no conserved phenylalanine or tryptophan at its end. This sequence joins TRBV9 and TRBJ1-2; tentative D call: TRBD1 (5 bases). The length of the CDR3 is 14 residues. CDR1 and CDR2 from the germline V gene are SGDLS and YYNGEE. V was cut by 4 bases and J by 4 bases, with 14 bases left in between. This CDR3 reads CASSLSGRAYGYTV. The CDR3 region has the DNA TGTGCCAGCAGCTTATCGGGACGGGCCTATGGCTACACCGTC.

The chain uses TRBV2 and TRBJ2-7; TRBD2 agrees at 10 bases. This CDR3 has 15 residues. Germline CDR1 SNHLY, CDR2 FYNNEI. V shed 6 bases, J shed 5 bases, and the junction held 10 bases outside the gene matches. The CDR3 sequence: CASRSSGGLPHEQYF. The CDR3 DNA follows: TGTGCCAGCAGGTCTAGCGGGGGCCTGCCCCACGAGCAGTACTTC.

This chain links TRBV4-1 with TRBJ2-7; TRBD2 might be the D (6 bases). Trimming took off 0 bases at V and 2 bases at J, with 11 bases between the two ends. The germline V gene has CDR1 MGHRA and CDR2 YSYEKL. The CDR3 has 15 amino acids. The CDR3 DNA sequence: TGCGCCAGCAGCCAAGAAGGGCTAGCGACCTACGAGCAGTACTTC. Protein: CASSQEGLATYEQYF.

Many counts were recorded for this clonotype. The chain joins TRBV6-5 to TRBJ1-1; 7 positions match TRBD1. Germline V gene sequence: CDR1 MNHEY, CDR2 SVGAGI. There are 15 residues in the CDR3. V shed 4 bases and J 1 base; nucleotides not matched to a gene: 6. The DNA of the CDR3 is TGTGCCAGCAGTTCCCTCAGGGGGACGAACACTGAAGCTTTCTTT. Amino acid sequence: CASSSLRGTNTEAFF.

This clonotype was counted at least ten times. The chain combines TRBV11-2 with TRBJ2-7; D is undetermined. Germline assignment: CDR1 SGHAT and CDR2 FQNNGV. V dropped 6 bases and J dropped 2 bases, with 11 bases sitting between them. This CDR3 is 13 amino acids long. As DNA, the CDR3 is TGTGCCAGCAGAGAAGCCAATACCTACGAGCAGTACTTC. Translating gives CASREANTYEQYF. Full variable domain (missing parts from reference TRBV11-2 and TRBJ2-7): EAGVAQSPRYKIIEKRQSVAFWCNPISGHATLYWYQQILGQGPKLLIQFQNNGVVDDSQLPKDRFSAERLKGVDSTLKIQPAKLEDSAVYLCASREANTYEQYFGPGTRLTVT.

The table lists this clonotype with many counts. The genes are TRBV4-1 and TRBJ1-2; 8 nucleotides align to TRBD1. V dropped 1 base and J dropped 4; count of bases not matched to a gene: 2. Germline values: CDR1 MGHRA, CDR2 YSYEKL. The CDR3 consists of 14 residues. The CDR3 DNA follows: TGCGCCAGCAGCCAAGCTACAGGGGGCTATGGCTACACCTTC. Translation gives CASSQATGGYGYTF.

Many counts were recorded for this clonotype. CDR3 loop: CASSDGTGIYEQYF. The CDR3 DNA reads TGTGCCAGCAGCGACGGGACAGGTATCTACGAGCAGTACTTC. The V and J genes are TRBV7-2 and TRBJ2-7; 8 bases line up with TRBD1. Trimming took 5 bases from V and 3 from J; bases not matched to a gene: 6. CDR3 size: 14 residues. Germline V gives CDR1 SGHTA, CDR2 FQGNSA. Together with reference TRBV7-2 and TRBJ2-7, the CDR3 gives the full variable domain: GAGVSQSPSNKVTEKGKDVELRCDPISGHTALYWYRQSLGQGLEFLIYFQGNSAPDKSGLPSDRFSAERTGGSVSTLTIQRTQQEDSAVYLCASSDGTGIYEQYFGPGTRLTVT.

The chain employs TRBV5-1 and TRBJ1-1; D perhaps matches TRBD1 (6 bases). The CDR3 loop spans 14 amino acids. CDR1 and CDR2 from the germline V gene are SGHRS and YFSETQ. The V gene lost 6 bases and the J gene lost 10 bases, with 22 bases spanning the gap. The CDR3 protein is CASTQVTGLGAAFF. CDR3 nucleotides: TGCGCCAGCACCCAAGTGACAGGCCTCGGGGCAGCTTTCTTT.

A word on this clonotype: A much larger clonotype is one base distant, so this may be a read error. This chain's CDR3 is CASSFLGGNSHEQYF. CDR3 coding DNA: TGCGCCAGCAGCTTTCTAGGGGGGAATAGCCACGAGCAGTACTTC. The chain recombines TRBV5-1 with TRBJ2-7; either TRBD1 or TRBD2 may supply D (6 bases each). This CDR3 contains 15 residues. The germline V and J ends were trimmed by 2 bases and 5 bases, with 17 bases remaining between them. Germline V gene lookup returns CDR1 SGHRS and CDR2 YFSETQ.

This chain links TRBV6-4 with TRBJ1-5; D gene uncertain. Germline V gene sequence: CDR1 MRHNA, CDR2 SNTAGT. V was cut by 5 bases and J by 0 bases, with 11 bases left in between. The CDR3 totals 15 residues. This CDR3 reads CASSTDGYSNQPQHF. CDR3 DNA sequence: TGTGCCAGCAGTACGGACGGTTATAGCAATCAGCCCCAGCATTTT.

The chain combines TRBV12-3 or TRBV12-4 with TRBJ1-1, with 7 bases lining up with TRBD1. Losses at the gene ends were 5 bases for V and 1 base for J; bases not matched to a gene: 4. The CDR3 has 14 residues. The CDR3 region has the DNA TGTGCCAGCAGTCTACAGGGGACGAACACTGAAGCTTTCTTT. It yields the protein CASSLQGTNTEAFF.

This clonotype was counted a few times. V usage is TRBV7-2 and J usage is TRBJ1-1; D is uncertain. V was pared by 8 bases and J by 3 bases, with 10 bases between. The CDR3 covers 12 residues. The germline V gene has CDR1 SGHTA and CDR2 FQGNSA. The CDR3 coding sequence is TGTGCCAGCGACTTTCGGGACACTGAAGCTTTCTTT. This encodes CASDFRDTEAFF.

This clonotype was counted once. The chain combines TRBV19 with TRBJ1-1; 7 bases align to TRBD1. V was pared by 6 bases and J by 4 bases, with 5 bases of the junction left unmatched. Germline V lookup: CDR1 LNHDA, CDR2 SQIVND (reference sequence). This CDR3 spans 13 amino acids. The CDR3 protein is CASRRGQITEAFF. CDR3 DNA: TGTGCCAGTAGAAGGGGGCAGATCACTGAAGCTTTCTTT.

This rearrangement joins TRBV10-3 to TRBJ1-1, with D possibly being TRBD1 (5 bases). The CDR3 is made up of 15 amino acids. The V and J ends lost 6 bases and 2 bases respectively, with 16 bases between them. CDR1 and CDR2 from the germline V gene are ENHRY and SYGVKD. CDR3 coding DNA: TGTGCCATCAGCCAGACCGGGACGGCAAACACTGAAGCTTTCTTT. It specifies CAISQTGTANTEAFF.